The 18 T cell receptor beta chains given below trace back to one sample, sequenced in a study of T cell responses to AZD1222 COVID-19 vaccine. Assay used: immunoSEQ multiplex PCR; TCRdb lists only in-frame clones, some missing. The table records about 82,000 clones, 75% to 90% of them present only once. This sample comprised peripheral blood, obtained 28 days after the second AZD1222 dose. The receptors come from an adult who received the AZD1222 COVID-19 vaccine.

V and J are TRBV28 and TRBJ2-3, with D possibly matching TRBD1 (5 bases). The CDR3 is 14 amino acids. Looked up from germline, CDR1 is MDHEN and CDR2 is SYDVKM. Deletions cut 4 bases from V and 1 base from J, with 9 bases between. CDR3 nucleotides: TGTGCCAGCAGTTGGCAAGGGGGCACAGATACGCAGTATTTT. Amino acids: CASSWQGGTDTQYF.

The V call is TRBV24-1, the J call TRBJ2-5; TRBD2 aligns across 7 bases. The CDR3 has 16 amino acids. Germline V gene data show CDR1 as KGHDR and CDR2 as SFDVKD. V lost 4 bases, J lost 5 bases, and 12 bases stayed unmatched. The CDR3 sequence: CATSEGDYPRGETQYF. For the CDR3, the DNA is TGTGCCACCAGTGAGGGGGACTACCCCCGGGGGGAGACCCAGTACTTC.

The rearrangement joins TRBV24-1 to TRBJ2-1; D uncertain. Per the germline V gene, CDR1 is KGHDR and CDR2 is SFDVKD. V lost 3 bases, J lost 6 bases, and 5 bases lay in between. The CDR3 runs 12 residues. CDR3 protein: CATSDQRNEQFF. Written as DNA, the CDR3 is TGTGCCACCAGTGATCAGCGCAATGAGCAGTTCTTC.

This clone has just one count. The rearrangement links TRBV9 to TRBJ2-7, with TRBD2 matching over 8 bases. V lost 4 bases, J lost 3 bases, and 12 bases stayed unmatched. CDR3 length: 16 amino acids. The germline CDR1 and CDR2 sequences are SGDLS and YYNGEE. CDR3 sequence reads: CASSQGLAGVGYEQYF. The DNA of the CDR3 is TGTGCCAGCAGCCAGGGGCTAGCGGGTGTTGGCTACGAGCAGTACTTC.

The V and J genes are TRBV24-1 and TRBJ2-3; 8 bases fit TRBD1. V lost 4 bases and J lost 5; bases outside the gene matches: 7. CDR3 length equals 15 residues. Germline-derived CDR1 and CDR2 are KGHDR and SFDVKD. CDR3 nucleotides: TGTGCCACCAGTGACCCGGACAGGGCGAGAGATACGCAGTATTTT. It codes for CATSDPDRARDTQYF.

This chain uses TRBV4-1 with TRBJ1-2; TRBD1 matches at 9 bases. Trimming removed 1 base from V and 1 base from J; junction bases left unmatched: 4. This CDR3 has 16 residues. Looked up from germline, CDR1 is MGHRA and CDR2 is YSYEKL. The CDR3 loop reads CASSQVGTGINYGYTF. CDR3 bases: TGCGCCAGCAGCCAAGTCGGGACAGGGATTAACTATGGCTACACCTTC.

The V and J genes are TRBV5-6 and TRBJ2-1, with TRBD2 identical over 8 bases. This CDR3 spans 15 amino acids. Per germline, CDR1 SGHDT and CDR2 YYEEEE. The junction had 10 bases not matched to a gene; V was cut back by 2 bases and J by 9 bases. CDR3 DNA sequence: TGTGCCAGCAGCTTTGCTGGGACTAGTAACAGTGAGCAGTTCTTC. Its translation: CASSFAGTSNSEQFF.

A few counts support this clone. J is TRBJ2-2 and V is TRBV6-2 or TRBV6-3; 8 bases are a match to TRBD2. V lost 2 bases to trimming and J lost 5 bases; unmatched junction nucleotides: 7. This CDR3 is built from 16 residues. Germline V gives CDR1 MNHEY, CDR2 SVGEGT. CDR3 DNA sequence: TGTGCCAGCAGTTACGCCGCGGGAGGAAGAACCGGGGAGCTGTTTTTT. It translates to CASSYAAGGRTGELFF.

This clone was picked up a small number of times. The chain carries TRBV24-1 and TRBJ2-5; D gene unclear. The germline V gene encodes CDR1 KGHDR and CDR2 SFDVKD. Trimming took 3 bases from V and 1 from J, leaving 5 bases between them. This CDR3 has 13 residues. The CDR3 here is CATSDPGQETQYF. The CDR3 DNA sequence: TGTGCCACCAGTGATCCCGGCCAAGAGACCCAGTACTTC.

This clone has a single count. The V gene is TRBV5-6, the J gene TRBJ1-2; D ambiguous. Germline V gene sequence: CDR1 SGHDT, CDR2 YYEEEE. The V end lost 0 bases, the J end lost 3 bases, and 6 bases lay between the germline ends. CDR3 length equals 13 residues. The CDR3 reads CASSLEGYYGYTF. In nucleotides, the CDR3 is TGTGCCAGCAGCTTGGAAGGGTACTATGGCTACACCTTC.

The V and J genes are TRBV7-8 and TRBJ2-7; TRBD2 matches at 12 bases. CDR1 SGHVS and CDR2 FQNEAQ come from the germline V gene. The CDR3 sequence is 15 residues long. J gave up 4 bases and V 2 bases, and 3 bases lay outside the gene matches. The CDR3 DNA reads TGTGCCAGCAGCTTATGGACTAGCGGGACTTACGAGCAGTACTTC. Translating gives CASSLWTSGTYEQYF.

This clone was seen once. The chain carries TRBV5-1 and TRBJ2-1, with 8 bases matching TRBD2. Germline V lookup: CDR1 SGHRS, CDR2 YFSETQ. The length of the CDR3 is 15 residues. With 4 bases clipped from V and 2 bases from J, the junction kept 5 bases outside the gene matches. CDR3 DNA sequence: TGCGCCAGCAGCATACCGGGACTAGCCTACAATGAGCAGTTCTTC. Translated, it gives CASSIPGLAYNEQFF.

The rearrangement uses TRBV12-5 and TRBJ1-5, with 7 bases fitting TRBD1. The V and J ends lost 1 base and 2 bases, in that order; junction bases with no gene match: 11. The CDR3 is 18 residues long. Germline V gene data show CDR1 as LGHNT and CDR2 as FRNRAP. The CDR3 sequence: CASGLGQLDRVGNQPQHF. The CDR3 nucleotides read TGTGCTAGTGGTTTGGGCCAACTTGACAGGGTTGGCAATCAGCCCCAGCATTTT.

This chain links TRBV11-1 with TRBJ1-1, with D perhaps matching TRBD1 (6 bases). Trimming left V 5 bases short and J 0 bases short, with 16 bases between. The CDR3 runs to 16 residues. Germline CDR1 reads SGHAT; CDR2 reads FQDESV (reference sequence). The CDR3 sequence is CASSIGGGGMNTEAFF. The CDR3 region has the DNA TGTGCCAGCAGCATCGGAGGGGGGGGTATGAACACTGAAGCTTTCTTT.

The chain couples TRBV15 to TRBJ1-1, with 8 bases lining up with TRBD1. The trim removed 5 bases at V and 4 bases at J, leaving 3 bases unmatched. From germline, CDR1 is LNHNV and CDR2 YYDKDF (reference sequence). CDR3 length: 13 residues. In DNA form, the CDR3 reads TGTGCCACCAGCCAACAGGGGGGCACTGAAGCTTTCTTT. This sequence encodes CATSQQGGTEAFF.

This chain's CDR3 is CASSLDSLSGNTIYF. CDR3 coding DNA: TGTGCCAGCAGCTTAGACAGCCTCTCTGGAAACACCATATATTTT. V is TRBV7-2 and J is TRBJ1-3; D uncertain. Between the trimmed V and J ends, which lost 1 base and 0 bases, there was a span of 7 bases. The CDR3 covers 15 residues. In germline, CDR1 is SGHTA, CDR2 FQGNSA. Variable domain in full (rest from reference TRBV7-2 and TRBJ1-3): GAGVSQSPSNKVTEKGKDVELRCDPISGHTALYWYRQSLGQGLEFLIYFQGNSAPDKSGLPSDRFSAERTGGSVSTLTIQRTQQEDSAVYLCASSLDSLSGNTIYFGEGSWLTVV.

The chain joins TRBV19 to TRBJ2-3; no firm D call. Germline loops: CDR1 LNHDA, CDR2 SQIVND (reference sequence). The CDR3 is made up of 16 amino acids. V was clipped by 3 bases and J by 1 base, with 14 bases between them. The CDR3 bases are TGTGCCAGTAGTATTCGAACCCCTCCGGGCACAGATACGCAGTATTTT. This codes for CASSIRTPPGTDTQYF.

The V gene is TRBV7-6, the J gene TRBJ2-5; 8 nucleotides match TRBD1. Unmatched junction bases numbered 3, after V lost 8 bases and J lost 7 bases. Germline loops: CDR1 SGHVS, CDR2 FNYEAQ. This CDR3 is built from 11 residues. The CDR3 is CASAQGGTQYF. The CDR3 DNA is TGTGCCAGCGCACAGGGGGGGACCCAGTACTTC.